The clone carrying this T cell receptor (beta chain) was detected once. Germline CDR1 LNHDA, CDR2 SQIVND (reference sequence). There are 19 residues in the CDR3. V lost 5 bases to trimming and J lost 1 base, with 21 bases between them. The data derive from a study of blood T cell repertoires in COVID-19. Repertoires were generated with immunoSEQ multiplex PCR, while TCRdb's copy carries only in-frame clones and drops some. The sample carries some 5,900 clones, roughly 88% recorded once. The sequence was collected from a man aged 55-75 years with acute or convalescent COVID-19. The rearrangement links TRBV19 to TRBJ1-6; no firm D call. The sample was peripheral blood. In DNA form, the CDR3 reads TGTGCCAGTAGTTTGGGCTTCTTACGGGGAATGTCCTATAATTCACCCCTCCACTTT. This sequence encodes CASSLGFLRGMSYNSPLHF.